The 30 T cell receptor beta chains given below trace back to one sample, sequenced in a study of T cell responses to AZD1222 COVID-19 vaccine. TCRdb's table, derived via immunoSEQ multiplex PCR, lists solely in-frame clones and lacks some. This repertoire shows roughly 130,000 clones, about 85% found once; its top ten account for under 1.5%. The material sequenced was peripheral blood, taken on day 0 of AZD1222 vaccination. The receptors come from an adult in good health.

This clone has just a few counts. This rearrangement joins TRBV5-1 to TRBJ2-1; 9 nucleotides align to TRBD2. Germline values: CDR1 SGHRS, CDR2 YFSETQ. This CDR3 spans 15 amino acids. Losses at the gene ends were 3 bases for V and 2 bases for J; bases not matched to a gene: 3. CDR3 region: CASSSRGGAYNEQFF. The CDR3 DNA reads TGCGCCAGCAGCTCTCGCGGGGGGGCCTACAATGAGCAGTTCTTC. Variable domain in full (rest from reference TRBV5-1 and TRBJ2-1): KAGVTQTPRYLIKTRGQQVTLSCSPISGHRSVSWYQQTPGQGLQFLFEYFSETQRNKGNFPGRFSGRQFSNSRSEMNVSTLELGDSALYLCASSSRGGAYNEQFFGPGTRLTVL.

J is TRBJ1-2 and V is TRBV9; D is perhaps TRBD1 (5 bases). The CDR3 is 14 residues long. Trimming took off 0 bases at V and 4 bases at J, with 10 bases between the two ends. CDR1 and CDR2 (germline): SGDLS, YYNGEE. The CDR3, as DNA: TGTGCCAGCAGCGTAGGGGGCAGCGCCTATGGCTACACCTTC. The encoded protein is CASSVGGSAYGYTF.

The chain employs TRBV29-1 and TRBJ1-1; no definite D call. The V end was cut by 5 bases, the J end by 1 base, with 5 bases between. The germline CDR1 and CDR2 sequences are SQVTM and ANQGSEA. This CDR3 comprises 11 residues. The CDR3 protein is CSVQGNTEAFF. The CDR3 DNA is TGCAGCGTTCAAGGGAACACTGAAGCTTTCTTT.

The chain carries TRBV7-2 and TRBJ2-2; 8 bases are a match to TRBD1. The CDR3 extends over 14 amino acids. Germline CDR1 SGHTA, CDR2 FQGNSA. V lost 5 bases to trimming and J lost 6 bases; unmatched junction nucleotides: 5. The CDR3 sequence: CASSTYRGAGELFF. CDR3 nucleotides: TGTGCCAGCAGCACTTACAGGGGGGCCGGGGAGCTGTTTTTT.

This clone was recorded only once. The J gene is TRBJ2-2, the V gene TRBV6-5; weak D call: TRBD2 (7 bases). Germline CDR1 and CDR2: MNHEY and SVGAGI. The CDR3 is made up of 14 amino acids. V gave up 5 bases and J gave up 4 bases, with 11 bases separating them. The CDR3 loop reads CASSTRGGTGELFF. DNA for the CDR3: TGTGCCAGCAGTACTAGGGGGGGCACCGGGGAGCTGTTTTTT.

This rearrangement joins TRBV4-2 to TRBJ1-4, with D unresolved. Trimming stripped 0 bases from V and 0 bases from J, with 8 bases between. Germline V gives CDR1 LGHNA, CDR2 YNFKEQ. The CDR3 is 16 residues long. The CDR3 sequence: CASSQEDGATNEKLFF. As DNA, the CDR3 is TGTGCCAGCAGCCAAGAAGACGGAGCAACTAATGAAAAACTGTTTTTT.

The J gene is TRBJ1-1, the V gene TRBV3-1 (or the pseudogene TRBV3-2); D call uncertain. Germline lookup yields CDR1 LGHDT and CDR2 YNNKEL (reference sequence). The V end was cut by 1 base, the J end by 1 base, with 7 bases between. The CDR3 is 14 amino acids. CDR3 nucleotide sequence: TGTGCCAGCAGCCAAGGAGGTCAGAACACTGAAGCTTTCTTT. Translation gives CASSQGGQNTEAFF.

This clone appeared a single time. The chain joins TRBV29-1 to TRBJ1-1; D may be TRBD1 (6 bases). Between the trimmed V and J ends, which lost 4 bases and 1 base, there was a span of 7 bases. The CDR3 consists of 12 residues. Looked up from germline, CDR1 is SQVTM and CDR2 is ANQGSEA. This CDR3 reads CSVVTGNTEAFF. The CDR3 nucleotides are TGCAGCGTTGTGACAGGGAACACTGAAGCTTTCTTT.

The rearrangement joins TRBV28 to TRBJ1-2, with 7 bases that match TRBD1. The CDR3 spans 16 residues. Germline V CDR1 and CDR2: MDHEN, SYDVKM. V shed 2 bases, J shed 5 bases, and the junction held 11 bases outside the gene matches. This chain's CDR3 is CASSLRTGRIGYGYTF. CDR3 nucleotides: TGTGCCAGCAGTTTACGGACAGGCCGGATAGGTTATGGCTACACCTTC.

The gene calls are TRBV24-1 and TRBJ1-2, with 7 bases matching TRBD1. V lost 9 bases, J lost 7 bases, and 10 bases stayed unmatched. Germline V lookup: CDR1 KGHDR, CDR2 SFDVKD. The CDR3 loop spans 13 amino acids. CDR3 sequence: CATRDRGRGGYTF. CDR3 in DNA: TGTGCCACCCGGGATAGGGGGCGCGGTGGCTACACCTTC.

The rearrangement joins TRBV7-9 to TRBJ2-5, with D uncertain. Germline lookup yields CDR1 SEHNR and CDR2 FQNEAQ (reference sequence). The V gene lost 5 bases and the J gene lost 0 bases, with 13 bases spanning the gap. This CDR3 is built from 15 residues. The DNA of the CDR3 is TGTGCCAGCAGCCAAGAGACCCGGTACCAAGAGACCCAGTACTTC. It specifies CASSQETRYQETQYF.

This clone has only a few counts. V and J are TRBV24-1 and TRBJ2-5, with TRBD2 matching over 9 bases. Germline-derived CDR1 and CDR2 are KGHDR and SFDVKD. Germline trimming cut 0 bases from V and 5 bases from J; bases unmatched to any gene: 3. The CDR3 extends over 15 amino acids. The CDR3 region is CATSDLGLAGETQYF. The DNA of the CDR3 is TGTGCCACCAGTGATTTGGGGCTAGCGGGGGAGACCCAGTACTTC.

The chain employs TRBV2 and TRBJ1-1; a weak D match, TRBD1 (5 bases). CDR1 and CDR2 (germline): SNHLY, FYNNEI. V was trimmed by 3 bases and J by 1 base, leaving 12 bases between them. The CDR3 loop spans 15 amino acids. The DNA for the CDR3 is TGTGCCAGCAGTGACGGGGGGGGTCAGAACACTGAAGCTTTCTTT. It encodes CASSDGGGQNTEAFF.

V gene TRBV10-3 combines with J gene TRBJ1-1, with D hard to call. The CDR3 is 13 amino acids. Germline CDR1 and CDR2: ENHRY and SYGVKD. V was shortened by 6 bases and J by 4 bases, with 12 bases between the two germline ends. CDR3 bases: TGTGCCATCAGAACACCTCCCAGCACTGAAGCTTTCTTT. Its protein product is CAIRTPPSTEAFF.

This rearrangement joins TRBV5-8 to TRBJ1-2, with D maybe TRBD1 (5 bases). V lost 2 bases and J lost 6, with 14 bases in between. Germline V lookup: CDR1 SGHTS, CDR2 YDEGEE. The CDR3 totals 14 residues. CDR3 sequence reads: CASSFAAGRHGYTF. CDR3 DNA: TGTGCCAGCAGCTTCGCGGCAGGGCGTCATGGCTACACCTTC.

This clone was seen a handful of times. V usage is TRBV30 and J usage is TRBJ2-7, with TRBD1 identical over 8 bases. V lost 5 bases to trimming and J lost 12 bases; unmatched junction nucleotides: 21. The CDR3 runs to 15 residues. Germline CDR1 GTSNPN, CDR2 SVGIG (reference sequence). CDR3 residues: CAWFPHLRTGRVPYF. CDR3 nucleotide sequence: TGTGCCTGGTTCCCCCACCTACGGACAGGGAGAGTTCCGTACTTC. The whole variable domain, remainder taken from reference TRBV30 and TRBJ2-7, is SQTIHQWPATLVQPVGSPLSLECTVEGTSNPNLYWYRQAAGRGLQLLFYSVGIGQISSEVPQNLSASRPQDRQFILSSKKLLLSDSGFYLCAWFPHLRTGRVPYFGPGTRLTVT.

The V gene is TRBV7-9, the J gene TRBJ1-3, with 8 bases identical to TRBD1. J lost 4 bases, V lost 5 bases, and 7 bases had no gene match. CDR3 size: 15 residues. CDR1 and CDR2 (germline): SEHNR, FQNEAQ (reference sequence). The CDR3 nucleotides are TGTGCCAGCAGCCCCCGACAGGGGCAAGGAAACACCATATATTTT. Translating gives CASSPRQGQGNTIYF. Full variable domain (missing parts from reference TRBV7-9 and TRBJ1-3): DTGVSQNPRHKITKRGQNVTFRCDPISEHNRLYWYRQTLGQGPEFLTYFQNEAQLEKSRLLSDRFSAERPKGSFSTLEIQRTEQGDSAMYLCASSPRQGQGNTIYFGEGSWLTVV.

The J gene is TRBJ2-5, the V gene TRBV14; TRBD1 might be the D (5 bases). With 2 bases removed from V and 5 bases from J, the gap between germline ends came to 15 bases. Germline assignment: CDR1 SGHDN and CDR2 FVKESK. The CDR3 consists of 15 residues. The CDR3 nucleotides read TGTGCCAGCAGCCAACAACGTCAGGGCTGGGAGACCCAGTACTTC. This encodes CASSQQRQGWETQYF.

The chain has TRBV7-2 and TRBJ1-2, with D tentatively TRBD1 (5 bases). The CDR3 is 14 residues long. The V and J ends lost 5 bases and 7 bases respectively, with 17 bases between them. In germline, CDR1 is SGHTA, CDR2 FQGNSA. The CDR3: CASSTYRDFSGYTF. In nucleotides, the CDR3 is TGTGCCAGCAGCACATACCGGGACTTTAGTGGCTACACCTTC.

The rearrangement uses TRBV2 and TRBJ2-7; 7 bases are a match to TRBD1. V shed 6 bases, J shed 1 base, and the junction held 6 bases outside the gene matches. This CDR3 contains 14 residues. The germline V gene has CDR1 SNHLY and CDR2 FYNNEI. The CDR3 region is CASSATGLSYEQYF. DNA for the CDR3: TGTGCCAGCAGCGCGACAGGGCTTTCCTACGAGCAGTACTTC.

This sequence joins TRBV18 and TRBJ1-1, with D perhaps matching TRBD1 (6 bases). The CDR3 loop spans 14 amino acids. V was trimmed by 3 bases and J by 3 bases, leaving 11 bases between them. The germline CDR1 and CDR2 sequences are KGHSH and LQKENI. The CDR3 loop reads CASSPRGLDTEAFF. In DNA form, the CDR3 reads TGTGCCAGCTCACCCCGGGGGCTAGACACTGAAGCTTTCTTT. Together with reference TRBV18 and TRBJ1-1, the CDR3 gives the full variable domain: NAGVMQNPRHLVRRRGQEARLRCSPMKGHSHVYWYRQLPEEGLKFMVYLQKENIIDESGMPKERFSAEFPKEGPSILRIQQVVRGDSAAYFCASSPRGLDTEAFFGQGTRLTVV.

The genes are TRBV7-9 and TRBJ1-2; TRBD1 aligns across 7 bases. There are 16 residues in the CDR3. Trimming took 5 bases from V and 0 from J; bases not matched to a gene: 9. The germline V gene has CDR1 SEHNR and CDR2 FQNEAQ (reference sequence). The CDR3 DNA sequence: TGTGCCAGCAGCCCATTAACAGGGGCAGCTAACTATGGCTACACCTTC. Protein: CASSPLTGAANYGYTF.

The V gene is TRBV20-1, the J gene TRBJ2-5; no reliable D call. V was shortened by 8 bases and J by 5 bases, with 12 bases between the two germline ends. The CDR3 runs 11 residues. Germline assignment: CDR1 DFQATT and CDR2 SNEGSKA (reference sequence). In DNA form, the CDR3 reads TGCAGTACCGCTCTTATCGAGACCCAGTACTTC. This encodes CSTALIETQYF.

V usage is TRBV5-4 and J usage is TRBJ2-2; D call uncertain. Deletions cut 4 bases from V and 4 bases from J, with 8 bases between. From germline, CDR1 is SGHNT and CDR2 YYREEE (reference sequence). CDR3 length equals 13 residues. The CDR3: CASSTRPTGELFF. The CDR3 DNA reads as TGTGCCAGCAGCACTCGACCCACCGGGGAGCTGTTTTTT.

V gene TRBV7-7 combines with J gene TRBJ2-2; either TRBD1 or TRBD2 may fit D (5 bases each). Trimming cost V 7 bases and J 0 bases, with 9 bases left between them. Germline loops: CDR1 SSHAT, CDR2 FNYEAQ (reference sequence). This CDR3 comprises 14 residues. The CDR3 loop is CASKRGANTGELFF. The CDR3 DNA reads as TGTGCCAGCAAGAGAGGGGCGAACACCGGGGAGCTGTTTTTT.

The chain combines TRBV25-1 with TRBJ1-4; D is uncertain. This CDR3 is built from 14 residues. V lost 4 bases and J lost 0, with 6 bases in between. The germline gives CDR1 MGHDK, CDR2 SYGVNS. This chain's CDR3 is CASSVGSTNEKLFF. The CDR3 nucleotides are TGTGCCAGCAGTGTCGGCTCAACTAATGAAAAACTGTTTTTT.

V gene TRBV12-5 combines with J gene TRBJ1-2; TRBD1 matches at 9 bases. The CDR3 sequence is 14 residues long. V lost 6 bases and J lost 5; bases outside the gene matches: 7. Germline V gives CDR1 LGHNT, CDR2 FRNRAP. CDR3 sequence (DNA): TGTGCTAGTGGCCCCACAGGGGGCGTTTATGGCTACACCTTC. This codes for CASGPTGGVYGYTF.

The V gene is TRBV2, the J gene TRBJ1-6; D not resolved. The CDR3 spans 14 residues. V was cut by 6 bases and J by 9 bases, with 15 bases left in between. The germline V gene has CDR1 SNHLY and CDR2 FYNNEI. The chain's CDR3 is CASRSLGVGSPLHF. The CDR3 DNA sequence: TGTGCCAGCAGGAGTCTGGGCGTTGGTTCACCCCTCCACTTT.

The chain links TRBV9 to TRBJ2-3; D is undetermined. The length of the CDR3 is 17 residues. Germline V gene data show CDR1 as SGDLS and CDR2 as YYNGEE. Deletions cut 0 bases from V and 0 bases from J, with 14 bases between. DNA for the CDR3: TGTGCCAGCAGCGTAGGTCCAGTGACGATTAGCACAGATACGCAGTATTTT. Amino acid sequence: CASSVGPVTISTDTQYF.

The chain combines TRBV7-9 with TRBJ2-5; 8 bases line up with TRBD2. The CDR3 loop spans 15 amino acids. The V segment lost 0 bases and the J segment 1 base; nucleotides outside the gene matches: 1. The germline V gene encodes CDR1 SEHNR and CDR2 FQNEAQ (reference sequence). The CDR3 DNA sequence: TGTGCCAGCAGCTTAGCAAGCGGGAGCCAAGAGACCCAGTACTTC. Residues: CASSLASGSQETQYF.